These 11 T cell receptor beta chains originate from one sample sequenced in a study of OX40 agonist ivuxolimab in advanced cancers. Sequencing used immunoSEQ multiplex PCR; TCRdb keeps in-frame clones, though not all of them. Among 70,000 to 80,000 clones, about 81% were seen once, and the ten largest hold around 5%. Sequenced material: CD4+ or CD8+ T cells sorted from blood, taken in a trial of the OX40 agonist ivuxolimab. The receptors here all came from an adult with an advanced solid tumor such as melanoma, head and neck, liver or kidney cancer.

V and J are TRBV2 and TRBJ1-1; D unclear. Germline CDR1 SNHLY, CDR2 FYNNEI. V lost 1 base to trimming and J lost 5 bases, with 8 bases between them. The CDR3 runs 13 residues. Written as DNA, the CDR3 is TGTGCCAGCAGTGAAGAGGGTTTGACTGAAGCTTTCTTT. This sequence encodes CASSEEGLTEAFF.

V is TRBV27 and J is TRBJ1-1; possibly TRBD1 for D (5 bases). The CDR3 is 15 residues long. CDR1 is MNHEY, CDR2 SMNVEV, per germline (reference sequence). V was trimmed by 4 bases and J by 0 bases, leaving 12 bases between them. CDR3 nucleotides: TGTGCCAGCAGTTCCCGGGACTTCCTGAACACTGAAGCTTTCTTT. Translating gives CASSSRDFLNTEAFF.

The chain uses TRBV28 and TRBJ1-2, with D perhaps TRBD1 (5 bases). V was pared by 3 bases and J by 6 bases, with 17 bases between. The CDR3 covers 15 residues. The germline gives CDR1 MDHEN, CDR2 SYDVKM. The CDR3 sequence is CASSFGVGGEDGYTF. The CDR3 DNA is TGTGCCAGCAGTTTCGGAGTTGGGGGTGAAGATGGCTACACCTTC.

The chain combines TRBV12-5 with TRBJ2-3; 8 nucleotides line up with TRBD2. Germline V gene sequence: CDR1 LGHNT, CDR2 FRNRAP. Trimming took 6 bases from V and 6 from J; bases not matched to a gene: 14. The CDR3 has 16 residues. The CDR3 DNA follows: TGTGCTAGTGGCGACGCTCCCGGGGGGGCGTCCGATACGCAGTATTTT. This gives the protein CASGDAPGGASDTQYF.

CDR3 nucleotide sequence: TGTGCCAGCGGGGGGTACGAGCAGTACTTC. It encodes CASGGYEQYF. The chain carries TRBV6-5 and TRBJ2-5; maybe TRBD2 (6 bases). The DNA matches TRBJ2-7 better at its end, which makes the J call doubtful. This CDR3 contains 10 residues. CDR1 is MNHEY, CDR2 SVGAGI, per germline.

This chain links TRBV5-1 with TRBJ2-7; 7 bases are shared with TRBD2. The CDR3 runs to 15 residues. Germline V CDR1 and CDR2: SGHRS, YFSETQ. V trimming: 4 bases; J trimming: 0 bases; junction bases outside the gene matches: 7. The DNA of the CDR3 is TGCGCCAGCAGCCTCCAGGGACTAAACTCCTACGAGCAGTACTTC. This sequence encodes CASSLQGLNSYEQYF. The whole variable domain, filled in from reference TRBV5-1 and TRBJ2-7, reads KAGVTQTPRYLIKTRGQQVTLSCSPISGHRSVSWYQQTPGQGLQFLFEYFSETQRNKGNFPGRFSGRQFSNSRSEMNVSTLELGDSALYLCASSLQGLNSYEQYFGPGTRLTVT.

J is TRBJ1-2 and V is TRBV5-5; TRBD1 matches 9 bases. Germline V gene lookup returns CDR1 SGHKS and CDR2 YYEKEE (reference sequence). V lost 1 base and J lost 11; bases outside the gene matches: 12. This CDR3 spans 15 amino acids. DNA of the CDR3: TGTGCCAGCAGCTTGTTTTTGGGACAGGGAGGGAATTACACCTTC. Amino acid sequence: CASSLFLGQGGNYTF. The entire variable domain, with the rest obtained from reference TRBV5-5 and TRBJ1-2, is as follows: DAGVTQSPTHLIKTRGQQVTLRCSPISGHKSVSWYQQVLGQGPQFIFQYYEKEERGRGNFPDRFSARQFPNYSSELNVNALLLGDSALYLCASSLFLGQGGNYTFGSGTRLTVV.

The chain employs TRBV25-1 and TRBJ1-1; TRBD1 aligns across 9 bases. This CDR3 has 16 residues. Germline CDR1 is MGHDK and CDR2 is SYGVNS. V trimming: 4 bases; J trimming: 2 bases; junction bases outside the gene matches: 8. CDR3 region: CASSVSGTGKNTEAFF. The CDR3 DNA reads TGTGCCAGCAGTGTCTCCGGGACAGGGAAAAACACTGAAGCTTTCTTT.

The genes are TRBV7-2 and TRBJ1-1; possibly TRBD1 for D (6 bases). This CDR3 is 16 amino acids long. Germline assignment: CDR1 SGHTA and CDR2 FQGNSA. The V and J ends lost 1 base and 6 bases respectively, with 18 bases between them. CDR3 nucleotides: TGTGCCAGCAGCTTAGGTCAGGGGTTTGTCAACTCTGAAGCTTTCTTT. Translated, it gives CASSLGQGFVNSEAFF.

The chain employs TRBV5-6 and TRBJ2-7; possible D gene TRBD2, 6 bases. Germline V gives CDR1 SGHDT, CDR2 YYEEEE. Trimming cost V 4 bases and J 6 bases, with 14 bases left between them. The CDR3 length is 13 residues. The CDR3 nucleotides are TGTGCCAGCAGCCGGAGGGTGGTGTCCGAGCAGTACTTC. It encodes CASSRRVVSEQYF.

The chain has TRBV7-2 and TRBJ1-2; no reliable D call. CDR3 length equals 13 residues. V gave up 5 bases and J gave up 2 bases, with 9 bases separating them. CDR1 and CDR2 from the germline V gene are SGHTA and FQGNSA. CDR3 sequence: CASSLMENYGYTF. The CDR3 bases are TGTGCCAGCAGCCTAATGGAGAACTATGGCTACACCTTC.